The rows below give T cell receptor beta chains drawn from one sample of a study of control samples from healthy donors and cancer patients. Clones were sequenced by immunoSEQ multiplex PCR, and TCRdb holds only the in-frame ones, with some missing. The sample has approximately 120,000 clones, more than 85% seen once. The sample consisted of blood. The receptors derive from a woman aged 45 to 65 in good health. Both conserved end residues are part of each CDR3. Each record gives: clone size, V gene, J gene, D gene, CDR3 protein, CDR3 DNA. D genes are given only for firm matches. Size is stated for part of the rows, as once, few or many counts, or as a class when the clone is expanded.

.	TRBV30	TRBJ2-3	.	CAWSVSHNTDTQYF	TGTGCCTGGAGTGTAAGTCATAACACAGATACGCAGTATTTT
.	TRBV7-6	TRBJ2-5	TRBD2	CASSYGLAGDQETQYF	TGTGCCAGCAGCTATGGACTAGCGGGGGACCAAGAGACCCAGTACTTC
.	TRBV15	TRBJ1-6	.	CATSRDLRGALHF	TGTGCCACCAGCAGAGATTTGAGGGGGGCCCTCCACTTT
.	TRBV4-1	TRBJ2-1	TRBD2	CASSQGAEGGGAYNEQFF	TGCGCCAGCAGCCAAGGGGCGGAAGGCGGGGGAGCTTACAATGAGCAGTTCTTC
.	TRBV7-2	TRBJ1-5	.	CASSPRSGGNQPQHF	TGTGCCAGCAGCCCAAGGTCGGGGGGCAATCAGCCCCAGCATTTT
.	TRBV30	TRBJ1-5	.	CAWSVGWARLQGPQHF	TGTGCCTGGAGTGTAGGGTGGGCCCGCTTGCAGGGGCCCCAGCATTTT
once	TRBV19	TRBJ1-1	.	CASALSDSPNTEAFF	TGTGCCAGCGCGCTATCTGACAGCCCGAACACTGAAGCTTTCTTT
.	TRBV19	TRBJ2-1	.	CASRRQGNNEQFF	TGTGCCAGTAGACGGCAGGGGAACAATGAGCAGTTCTTC
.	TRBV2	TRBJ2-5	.	CASSAGEETQYF	TGTGCCAGCAGTGCGGGGGAAGAGACCCAGTACTTC
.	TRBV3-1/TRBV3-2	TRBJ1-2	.	CASSQGARFNYGYTF	TGTGCCAGCAGCCAAGGGGCACGCTTTAACTATGGCTACACCTTC
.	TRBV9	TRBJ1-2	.	CASSAWTDFNYGYTF	TGTGCCAGCAGCGCATGGACAGATTTCAACTATGGCTACACCTTC
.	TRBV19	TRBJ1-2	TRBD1	CASSSRTGRYGYTF	TGTGCCAGTAGTTCACGGACAGGGCGGTATGGCTACACCTTC
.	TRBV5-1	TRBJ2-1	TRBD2	CASSLDGTRYYNEQFF	TGCGCCAGCAGCTTGGACGGGACTAGGTACTACAATGAGCAGTTCTTC
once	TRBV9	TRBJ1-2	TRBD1	CASSEDRSVLEGYTF	TGTGCCAGCAGCGAGGACAGGAGCGTACTGGAAGGCTACACCTTC
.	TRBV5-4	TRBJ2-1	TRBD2	CASSLLAGGADEQFF	TGTGCCAGCAGCTTACTAGCGGGAGGGGCGGATGAGCAGTTCTTC
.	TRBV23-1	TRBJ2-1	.	CASSQRGYCLNEQFF	TGCGCCAGCAGTCAACGAGGCTATTGTCTCAATGAGCAGTTCTTC
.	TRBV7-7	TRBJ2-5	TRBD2	CASSFSGTTETQYF	TGTGCCAGCAGCTTTAGCGGGACTACAGAGACCCAGTACTTC
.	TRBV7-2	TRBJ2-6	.	CASSPGTSGANVLTF	TGTGCCAGCAGCCCAGGAACCTCTGGGGCCAACGTCCTGACTTTC
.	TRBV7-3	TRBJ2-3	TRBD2	CASSYTSGASTDTQYF	TGTGCCAGCAGCTATACTAGCGGTGCTAGCACAGATACGCAGTATTTT
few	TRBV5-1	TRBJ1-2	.	CASSLVGNYGYTF	TGCGCCAGCAGCTTGGTGGGGAACTATGGCTACACCTTC
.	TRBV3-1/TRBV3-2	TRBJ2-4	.	CASSPSWNIQYF	TGTGCCAGCAGCCCCAGCTGGAACATTCAGTACTTC
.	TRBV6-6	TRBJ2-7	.	CASSYEETYEQYF	TGTGCCAGCAGTTACGAGGAAACCTACGAGCAGTACTTC
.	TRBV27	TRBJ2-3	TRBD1	CASSSSPRGPDTQYF	TGTGCCAGCAGTTCGTCCCCCAGGGGGCCAGATACGCAGTATTTT
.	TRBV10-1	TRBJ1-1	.	CASSESIMGNTEAFF	TGCGCCAGCAGTGAGTCGATCATGGGGAACACTGAAGCTTTCTTT
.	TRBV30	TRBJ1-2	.	CAWGARGYTF	TGTGCCTGGGGGGCGCGAGGCTACACCTTC
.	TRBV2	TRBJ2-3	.	CASSEKRYTQYF	TGTGCCAGCAGTGAGAAGCGGTATACGCAGTATTTT
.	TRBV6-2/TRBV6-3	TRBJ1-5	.	CASSYGRGNQPQHF	TGTGCCAGCAGTTACGGGAGGGGCAATCAGCCCCAGCATTTT
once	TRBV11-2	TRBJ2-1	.	CASSLVGIGEQFF	TGTGCCAGCAGCTTAGTCGGGATAGGGGAGCAGTTCTTC